This T cell receptor (beta chain) was recorded in a study of blood T cell repertoires in COVID-19. Study context: Sites in the United States, Italy and Spain provided acute and convalescent COVID-19 samples. From T cells, B-cell-depleted T cells, or PBMCs came the material, which was cDNA or gDNA.

In the study's own analysis: The authors estimated nucleated cell counts from reference gene primer amplification. Data came from immunoSEQ multiplex PCR; TCRdb stores just in-frame clones and leaves some out. V and J calls and clone size are as listed in that table; D and trimming were resolved from the DNA. The sample lists under 150,000 clones; approximately 84% were seen once. The CDR3 extends over 13 amino acids. V was trimmed by 2 bases and J by 3 bases, leaving 8 bases between them. Per germline, CDR1 SGHDT and CDR2 YYEEEE. The source is a woman older than 75 in a cohort sampled during active or convalescent COVID-19. The gene calls are TRBV5-6 and TRBJ1-1; D is unresolved. Sequenced material: peripheral blood. CDR3 sequence reads: CASSFSGDTEAFF. As DNA, the CDR3 is TGTGCCAGCAGCTTTTCGGGAGACACTGAAGCTTTCTTT.